This T cell receptor (beta chain) was profiled in a study of monozygotic twins with inflammatory bowel disease. Study-wide results and caveats: Researchers reported no repertoire similarity difference between concordant and discordant twins, possibly from limited power. There were differing immunosuppressive treatments, which may have added variability to patient repertoires. Clonotype sharing was lower in IBD patients than healthy twins, most markedly with disease activity.

Turning to this clonotype: Its antigen is as yet unknown.

UMIs containing a 6-nucleotide sample barcode were added via template switching. For each CDR3 protein, TCRdb gives one entry from its re-call of the 5' RACE reads, without DNA. The sample holds about 210,000 distinct CDR3 sequences. The CDR3 has 17 amino acids. Germline assignment: CDR1 KGHSH and CDR2 LQKENI. J is TRBJ2-2 and V is TRBV18; with no DNA, the TCRdb D assignment of TRBD2 cannot be verified. This TCR derives from a human donor with ulcerative colitis or Crohn's disease, or a healthy co-twin of an affected twin (not recorded which). The material sequenced was blood. CDR3 protein: CASSPALAGVDTGELFF.